Shown below are 29 T cell receptor beta chains from a single sample sequenced in a study of blood T cell repertoires in COVID-19. The table came from immunoSEQ multiplex PCR; TCRdb's copy has only in-frame clones and leaves some out. Altogether fewer than 250,000 clones are present, 80% to 90% being singletons, with the ten largest covering 1.1%. Material: peripheral blood. The receptors come from a young man with acute or convalescent COVID-19.

This chain joins TRBV19 and TRBJ1-3; 7 nucleotides match TRBD1. Germline V gene sequence: CDR1 LNHDA, CDR2 SQIVND (reference sequence). The CDR3 extends over 16 amino acids. V shed 5 bases and J 1 base; nucleotides not matched to a gene: 8. The CDR3 DNA reads TGTGCCAGTAGTGTCACCGGGACAGCATCTGGAAACACCATATATTTT. It is translated as CASSVTGTASGNTIYF.

V is TRBV30 and J is TRBJ2-2; 12 nucleotides match TRBD1. This CDR3 is built from 14 residues. Germline V lookup: CDR1 GTSNPN, CDR2 SVGIG (reference sequence). V gave up 3 bases and J gave up 7 bases; unmatched junction bases: 3. The CDR3 protein is CAWRGTGGFGELFF. CDR3 DNA sequence: TGTGCCTGGAGGGGGACAGGGGGCTTCGGGGAGCTGTTTTTT. The entire variable domain, with the rest obtained from reference TRBV30 and TRBJ2-2, is as follows: SQTIHQWPATLVQPVGSPLSLECTVEGTSNPNLYWYRQAAGRGLQLLFYSVGIGQISSEVPQNLSASRPQDRQFILSSKKLLLSDSGFYLCAWRGTGGFGELFFGEGSRLTVL.

The chain links TRBV14 to TRBJ1-5; D not resolved. Trimming shortened V by 5 bases and J by 3 bases, and 8 bases separated the two germline ends. The CDR3 is 13 residues long. CDR1 is SGHDN, CDR2 FVKESK, per germline. The DNA of the CDR3 is TGTGCCAGCAGCTGGAGGCTCAATCAGCCCCAGCATTTT. Encoded protein: CASSWRLNQPQHF.

The V and J genes are TRBV28 and TRBJ1-1, with 8 nucleotides matching TRBD1. Per germline, CDR1 MDHEN and CDR2 SYDVKM. There are 17 residues in the CDR3. Trimming at V came to 4 bases and at J to 0 bases, leaving 10 bases not matched to a gene. The CDR3 reads CASSSRTGSSMNTEAFF. DNA for the CDR3: TGTGCCAGCAGTTCCCGGACAGGGAGTTCGATGAACACTGAAGCTTTCTTT.

The CDR3 sequence: CASINKQGAYNEQFF. CDR3 in DNA: TGTGCCAGTATTAATAAACAGGGAGCTTACAATGAGCAGTTCTTC. This sequence joins TRBV19 and TRBJ2-1; D is perhaps TRBD1 (6 bases). Germline V gene lookup returns CDR1 LNHDA and CDR2 SQIVND (reference sequence). CDR3 length: 15 amino acids. V was shortened by 7 bases and J by 4 bases, with 17 bases between the two germline ends.

The chain carries TRBV5-4 and TRBJ2-1; 15 bases are shared with TRBD2. The CDR3 is made up of 19 amino acids. Germline assignment: CDR1 SGHNT and CDR2 YYREEE (reference sequence). Trimming removed 4 bases from V and 0 bases from J; junction bases left unmatched: 8. The CDR3 DNA reads as TGTGCCAGCAGCCAAGGACTAGCGGGGGGGATGAGCTCCTACAATGAGCAGTTCTTC. This gives the protein CASSQGLAGGMSSYNEQFF.

On this clone itself: Other DNA sequences in the sample encode the same CDR3. The chain employs TRBV29-1 and TRBJ2-7, with no clear D. This CDR3 region has 12 residues. Per germline, CDR1 SQVTM and CDR2 ANQGSEA. Trimming shortened V by 0 bases and J by 2 bases, and 5 bases separated the two germline ends. The chain's CDR3 is CSVEDRAYEQYF. The CDR3 DNA is TGCAGCGTTGAAGATCGGGCCTACGAGCAGTACTTC.

The chain carries TRBV27 and TRBJ1-4; the match to TRBD1 covers 7 bases. The V gene's germline CDR1 is MNHEY and CDR2 SMNVEV (reference sequence). This CDR3 has 14 amino acids. V was clipped by 6 bases and J by 10 bases; unmatched bases: 11. DNA for the CDR3: TGTGCCAGCAGACTGGACAGGAGGGGAGTAAAACTGTTTTTT. Its protein is CASRLDRRGVKLFF.

The rearrangement uses TRBV10-2 and TRBJ1-4, with unresolved D. V dropped 3 bases and J dropped 7 bases, with 15 bases sitting between them. CDR1 is WSHSY, CDR2 SAAADI, per germline. The CDR3 spans 15 residues. The CDR3 region has the DNA TGCGCCAGCAGTGACCCCTATAGCATAGGTGAAAAACTGTTTTTT. Its translation: CASSDPYSIGEKLFF.

This chain uses TRBV7-9 with TRBJ1-4, with D possibly being TRBD1 (6 bases). Germline CDR1 is SEHNR and CDR2 is FQNEAQ (reference sequence). V was pared by 5 bases and J by 8 bases, with 18 bases between. This CDR3 region has 15 residues. CDR3 region: CASSPQTGVGEKLFF. Here the CDR3 DNA reads TGTGCCAGCAGCCCGCAGACAGGCGTAGGGGAAAAACTGTTTTTT.

The chain links TRBV6-1 to TRBJ2-7; TRBD2 aligns across 13 bases. The CDR3 extends over 16 amino acids. V was pared by 2 bases and J by 4 bases, with 5 bases of the junction left unmatched. In germline, CDR1 is MNHNS, CDR2 SASEGT. The CDR3 DNA sequence: TGTGCCAGCAGTGAAAGGACTAGCGGGAGCTGGTACGAGCAGTACTTC. Its translation is CASSERTSGSWYEQYF.

On this clone: A read error may account for a junction end that differs from germline. The chain recombines TRBV6-6 with TRBJ2-3; D gene uncertain. Germline CDR1 MNHNY, CDR2 SVGAGI (reference sequence). CDR3 size: 11 residues. The CDR3 spells CASSSNTHSAF. The CDR3 region has the DNA TGTGCCAGCAGTTCAAATACTCACTCCGCCTTT.

The V call is TRBV14, the J call TRBJ1-3; D is uncertain. The CDR3 totals 15 residues. Germline V lookup: CDR1 SGHDN, CDR2 FVKESK. V was trimmed by 0 bases and J by 2 bases, leaving 8 bases between them. CDR3: CASSQDSVPGNTIYF. In DNA, the CDR3 is TGTGCCAGCAGCCAAGATTCGGTACCTGGAAACACCATATATTTT.

CDR3 in amino acids: CASSQALAGGVIQYF. The DNA of the CDR3 is TGCGCCAGCAGCCAAGCGCTAGCGGGAGGCGTCATTCAGTACTTC. V gene TRBV4-1 combines with J gene TRBJ2-4; 11 positions agree with TRBD2. Germline assignment: CDR1 MGHRA and CDR2 YSYEKL. This CDR3 has 15 residues. J was trimmed by 9 bases and V by 1 base; bases with no gene match: 5.

This chain uses TRBV18 with TRBJ2-2, with TRBD2 identical over 11 bases. The CDR3 is 15 residues long. From germline, CDR1 is KGHSH and CDR2 LQKENI. V lost 3 bases, J lost 4 bases, and 1 base stayed unmatched. The CDR3 loop reads CASSPTSGSTGELFF. Here the CDR3 DNA reads TGTGCCAGCTCACCTACTAGCGGGAGCACCGGGGAGCTGTTTTTT.

This clone has a single count. V and J are TRBV5-6 and TRBJ1-2, with D uncertain. The germline CDR1 and CDR2 sequences are SGHDT and YYEEEE. The ends were cut back, 2 bases at V and 6 bases at J, with 8 bases in the middle. The length of the CDR3 is 12 residues. The CDR3 DNA follows: TGTGCCAGCAGCTTCGTCCGGGATGGCTACACCTTC. This codes for CASSFVRDGYTF. The full variable domain, rest sourced from reference TRBV5-6 and TRBJ1-2, is DAGVTQSPTHLIKTRGQQVTLRCSPKSGHDTVSWYQQALGQGPQFIFQYYEEEERQRGNFPDRFSGHQFPNYSSELNVNALLLGDSALYLCASSFVRDGYTFGSGTRLTVV.

The chain recombines TRBV28 with TRBJ2-7; D might be TRBD1 (7 bases). Germline V gene sequence: CDR1 MDHEN, CDR2 SYDVKM. V lost 6 bases and J lost 1, with 19 bases in between. The CDR3 sequence is 16 residues long. The CDR3 sequence is CASRNAGQHFSYEQYF. In DNA form, the CDR3 reads TGTGCCAGCAGAAATGCGGGACAGCACTTTTCCTACGAGCAGTACTTC. Variable domain in full (rest from reference TRBV28 and TRBJ2-7): DVKVTQSSRYLVKRTGEKVFLECVQDMDHENMFWYRQDPGLGLRLIYFSYDVKMKEKGDIPEGYSVSREKKERFSLILESASTNQTSMYLCASRNAGQHFSYEQYFGPGTRLTVT.

The chain uses TRBV6-6 and TRBJ2-1; 7 bases agree with TRBD2. Germline CDR1 and CDR2: MNHNY and SVGAGI (reference sequence). CDR3 size: 16 residues. V shed 6 bases and J 0 bases; nucleotides not matched to a gene: 8. The CDR3 DNA reads TGTGCCAGCAGACCACTAGCGTCGGACTCCTACAATGAGCAGTTCTTC. This sequence encodes CASRPLASDSYNEQFF.

This chain connects TRBV29-1 to TRBJ2-5; 10 bases align to TRBD2. The CDR3 is made up of 15 amino acids. Germline V gene data show CDR1 as SQVTM and CDR2 as ANQGSEA. V trimming: 4 bases; J trimming: 3 bases; junction bases outside the gene matches: 8. CDR3 coding DNA: TGCAGCGTTGGGTATAGCGGGGGGTCAAAAGAGACCCAGTACTTC. Translated, it gives CSVGYSGGSKETQYF.

The chain employs TRBV5-6 and TRBJ2-3; tentatively, D is TRBD1 (6 bases). V was pared by 1 base and J by 1 base, with 10 bases between. Germline loops: CDR1 SGHDT, CDR2 YYEEEE. The CDR3 has 15 amino acids. CDR3 coding DNA: TGTGCCAGCAGCTTGACAGGGCTGGGCACAGATACGCAGTATTTT. Residues: CASSLTGLGTDTQYF.

V gene TRBV9 combines with J gene TRBJ2-1; 10 bases are a match to TRBD2. Trimming cost V 4 bases and J 3 bases; bases outside gene matches: 7. Germline V lookup: CDR1 SGDLS, CDR2 YYNGEE. The CDR3 is made up of 16 amino acids. The CDR3 loop is CASSSLRTSGYNEQFF. In nucleotides, the CDR3 is TGTGCCAGCAGCTCACTTAGGACTAGCGGCTACAATGAGCAGTTCTTC.

This clone was found once. The V and J genes are TRBV5-1 and TRBJ2-2, with 8 bases that match TRBD1. The CDR3 contains 15 residues. J lost 3 bases, V lost 6 bases, and 7 bases had no gene match. The germline CDR1 and CDR2 sequences are SGHRS and YFSETQ. This CDR3 is CASNSGQVYTGELFF. DNA for the CDR3: TGCGCCAGCAATTCGGGACAGGTGTACACCGGGGAGCTGTTTTTT.

The chain is built from TRBV27 and TRBJ2-7; D ambiguous. The V gene lost 2 bases and the J gene lost 2 bases, with 7 bases spanning the gap. The CDR3 is 13 amino acids. From germline, CDR1 is MNHEY and CDR2 SMNVEV (reference sequence). Written as DNA, the CDR3 is TGTGCCAGCAGTTTAGGTCAGACCTACGAGCAGTACTTC. This sequence encodes CASSLGQTYEQYF.

For the CDR3, the DNA is TGTGCCAGCAACCGGGACAGTAATAATTCACCCCTCCACTTT. Protein product: CASNRDSNNSPLHF. The rearrangement joins TRBV6-5 to TRBJ1-6; the match to TRBD1 covers 7 bases. CDR3 length: 14 amino acids. The junction had 5 bases not matched to a gene; V was cut back by 7 bases and J by 5 bases. The germline V gene encodes CDR1 MNHEY and CDR2 SVGAGI.

The rearrangement joins TRBV6-5 to TRBJ2-7; weak D call: TRBD1 (8 bases). V dropped 6 bases and J dropped 4 bases, with 16 bases sitting between them. The germline V gene has CDR1 MNHEY and CDR2 SVGAGI. The CDR3 has 14 amino acids. In nucleotides, the CDR3 is TGTGCCAGCAGCCAGACAGGGGAGGGGTACGAGCAGTACTTC. It encodes CASSQTGEGYEQYF.

The V and J genes are TRBV11-3 and TRBJ2-3; 10 bases align to TRBD2. CDR1 SGHNT and CDR2 YENEEA come from the germline V gene. V lost 1 base and J lost 11; bases outside the gene matches: 6. The CDR3 is made up of 14 amino acids. CDR3 in DNA: TGTGCCAGCAGCTTAGGTATAGCGGGGGGCCGGCAGTATTTT. This sequence encodes CASSLGIAGGRQYF.

This sequence joins TRBV5-1 and TRBJ1-3; 8 positions agree with TRBD1. CDR1 SGHRS and CDR2 YFSETQ come from the germline V gene. The length of the CDR3 is 14 residues. Unmatched junction bases numbered 5, after V lost 5 bases and J lost 4 bases. CDR3 DNA sequence: TGCGCCAGCAGGTCAGGGGGCATGGGAAACACCATATATTTT. Its translation is CASRSGGMGNTIYF. Looking up the rest from reference TRBV5-1 and TRBJ1-3 gives the full variable domain: KAGVTQTPRYLIKTRGQQVTLSCSPISGHRSVSWYQQTPGQGLQFLFEYFSETQRNKGNFPGRFSGRQFSNSRSEMNVSTLELGDSALYLCASRSGGMGNTIYFGEGSWLTVV.

J is TRBJ1-5 and V is TRBV10-3; TRBD1 is a possible D gene (5 bases). The V and J ends lost 3 bases and 9 bases respectively, with 12 bases between them. Germline V CDR1 and CDR2: ENHRY, SYGVKD. The CDR3 extends over 13 amino acids. The CDR3 DNA reads as TGTGCCATCAGTGACGGGGGAGTAAGGCCCCAGCATTTT. Translating gives CAISDGGVRPQHF.

The J gene is TRBJ2-1, the V gene TRBV3-1 (or the pseudogene TRBV3-2); 8 bases are a match to TRBD1. The CDR3 consists of 17 residues. V was clipped by 0 bases and J by 2 bases; unmatched bases: 6. Germline CDR1 LGHDT, CDR2 YNNKEL (reference sequence). Here the CDR3 reads CASSQDRTGRTYNEQFF. The CDR3, as DNA: TGTGCCAGCAGCCAAGATAGGACAGGGAGGACCTACAATGAGCAGTTCTTC.